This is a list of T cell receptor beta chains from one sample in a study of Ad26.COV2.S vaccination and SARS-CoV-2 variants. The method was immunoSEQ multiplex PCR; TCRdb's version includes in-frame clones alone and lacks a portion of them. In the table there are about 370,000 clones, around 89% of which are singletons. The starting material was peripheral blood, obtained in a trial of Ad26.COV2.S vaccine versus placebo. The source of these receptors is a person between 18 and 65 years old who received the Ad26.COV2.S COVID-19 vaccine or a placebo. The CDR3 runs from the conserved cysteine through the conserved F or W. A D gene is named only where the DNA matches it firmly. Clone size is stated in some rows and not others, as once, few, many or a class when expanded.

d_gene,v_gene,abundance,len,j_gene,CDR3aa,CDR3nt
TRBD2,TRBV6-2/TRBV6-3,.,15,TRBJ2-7,CASSFTGGPSHEQYF,TGTGCCAGCAGTTTCACGGGAGGGCCCTCGCACGAGCAGTACTTC
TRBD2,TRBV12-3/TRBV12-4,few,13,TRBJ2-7,CASSLARGREQYF,TGTGCCAGCAGTTTAGCGCGGGGGAGGGAGCAGTACTTC
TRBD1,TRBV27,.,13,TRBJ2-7,CASSPGQRFEQYF,TGTGCCAGCAGCCCGGGACAGAGGTTCGAGCAGTACTTC
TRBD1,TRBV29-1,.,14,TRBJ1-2,CSVEGQGGTNGYTF,TGCAGCGTTGAAGGGCAGGGGGGGACGAATGGCTACACCTTC
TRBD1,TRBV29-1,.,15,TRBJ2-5,CSVEERGRPQETQYF,TGCAGCGTTGAGGAGAGGGGGCGCCCCCAAGAGACCCAGTACTTC
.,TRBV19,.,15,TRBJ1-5,CASSIGLRGFQPQHF,TGTGCCAGTAGTATAGGTCTCAGGGGCTTTCAGCCCCAGCATTTT
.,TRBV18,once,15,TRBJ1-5,CASSPQATGNQPQHF,TGTGCCAGCTCACCGCAGGCTACGGGCAATCAGCCCCAGCATTTT
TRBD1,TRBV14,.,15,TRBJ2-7,CASSPTGTALYEQYF,TGTGCCAGCAGCCCGACGGGGACAGCCTTATACGAGCAGTACTTC
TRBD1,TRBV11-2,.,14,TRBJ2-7,CASLDRASSYEQYF,TGTGCCAGCCTCGACAGGGCCAGCTCCTACGAGCAGTACTTC
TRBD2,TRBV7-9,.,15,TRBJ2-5,CASSSGLAGTETQYF,TGTGCCAGCAGCTCGGGACTAGCGGGAACAGAGACCCAGTACTTC
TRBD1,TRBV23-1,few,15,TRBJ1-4,CASRPPQGANEKLFF,TGCGCCAGCAGACCCCCCCAGGGGGCTAATGAAAAACTGTTTTTT
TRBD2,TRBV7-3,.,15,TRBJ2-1,CASSPVVRTSNEQFF,TGTGCCAGCAGCCCAGTCGTCCGGACTAGCAATGAGCAGTTCTTC
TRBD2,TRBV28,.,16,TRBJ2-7,CASSSTGLATSYEQYF,TGTGCCAGCAGTTCGACGGGACTAGCGACGTCCTACGAGCAGTACTTC
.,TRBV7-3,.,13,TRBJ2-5,CASSPGVQETQYF,TGTGCCAGCAGCCCCGGGGTCCAAGAGACCCAGTACTTC